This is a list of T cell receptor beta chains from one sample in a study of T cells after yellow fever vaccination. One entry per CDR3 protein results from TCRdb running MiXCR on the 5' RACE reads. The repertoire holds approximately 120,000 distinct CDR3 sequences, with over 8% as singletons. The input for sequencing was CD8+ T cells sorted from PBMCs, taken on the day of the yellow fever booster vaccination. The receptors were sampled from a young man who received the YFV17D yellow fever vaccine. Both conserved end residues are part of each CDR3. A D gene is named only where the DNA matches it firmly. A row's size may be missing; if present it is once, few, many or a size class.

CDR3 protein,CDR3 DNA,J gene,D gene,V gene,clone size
CSARDHRGARNTEAFF,TGCAGTGCTAGAGATCATAGGGGGGCGCGGAACACTGAAGCTTTCTTT,TRBJ1-1,-,TRBV20-1,-
CASSQGVVRGNTEAFF,TGCGCCAGCAGCCAAGGCGTGGTCCGGGGTAACACTGAAGCTTTCTTT,TRBJ1-1,-,TRBV4-3,-
CASSYSGSGSNEQFF,TGTGCCAGCAGTTACTCTGGTAGCGGGAGTAATGAGCAGTTCTTC,TRBJ2-1,TRBD2,TRBV6-5,few
CASSLLLLTTVAKNIQYF,TGTGCCAGCAGCTTGCTCCTCCTCACGACAGTAGCCAAAAACATTCAGTACTTC,TRBJ2-4,-,TRBV7-8,many
CASGLSGGSLTETQYF,TGTGCTAGTGGTTTAAGCGGGGGGTCCCTAACGGAGACCCAGTACTTC,TRBJ2-5,TRBD2,TRBV12-5,-
CAIRRGTEAFF,TGTGCCATCAGGAGGGGCACTGAAGCTTTCTTT,TRBJ1-1,-,TRBV10-3,few
CASSYGGGSYEQYF,TGTGCCAGCAGTTATGGTGGTGGCTCCTACGAGCAGTACTTC,TRBJ2-7,-,TRBV12-3/TRBV12-4,-
CASSEYMGFGYNEQFF,TGTGCCAGCAGTGAATATATGGGGTTCGGGTACAATGAGCAGTTCTTC,TRBJ2-1,-,TRBV25-1,few
CASSLELTDTQYF,TGTGCCAGCAGCTTAGAACTTACCGATACGCAGTATTTT,TRBJ2-3,-,TRBV11-2,-
CSGGSDPEKLFF,TGCAGCGGCGGGAGCGATCCTGAAAAACTGTTTTTT,TRBJ1-4,-,TRBV29-1,few
CASSPPEGYNEQFF,TGTGCCAGCAGCCCGCCGGAGGGGTACAATGAGCAGTTCTTC,TRBJ2-1,-,TRBV7-2,medium-sized
CASSLARAGNTEAFF,TGTGCCAGCAGCTTAGCGCGGGCAGGAAACACTGAAGCTTTCTTT,TRBJ1-1,-,TRBV7-2,-
CASSRGGGTNEQFF,TGTGCCAGCAGCAGGGGCGGGGGGACGAATGAGCAGTTCTTC,TRBJ2-1,TRBD2,TRBV11-2,few
CATSRDSLTSYEQYF,TGTGCCACCAGCAGGGACTCCCTGACCTCCTACGAGCAGTACTTC,TRBJ2-7,-,TRBV15,medium-sized
CASTGQQGARGYTF,TGTGCCAGTACGGGACAACAGGGGGCGCGTGGCTACACCTTC,TRBJ1-2,TRBD1,TRBV7-9,-
CASSAIHWGQGNQETQYF,TGTGCCAGCAGCGCCATACATTGGGGACAGGGTAACCAAGAGACCCAGTACTTC,TRBJ2-5,TRBD1,TRBV11-2,many
CASNERGLDEQFF,TGTGCCAGCAACGAAAGGGGGTTGGATGAGCAGTTCTTC,TRBJ2-1,-,TRBV27,few
CASSHLAAGKRPSTDTQYF,TGTGCCAGCAGCCACTTAGCAGCGGGAAAACGTCCTAGCACAGATACGCAGTATTTT,TRBJ2-3,TRBD2,TRBV4-2,-
CASSPGQVFHEQYF,TGTGCCAGCTCTCCGGGACAGGTGTTCCACGAGCAGTACTTC,TRBJ2-7,TRBD1,TRBV27,-
CATKQGRETEAFF,TGTGCCACCAAACAGGGGAGGGAGACTGAAGCTTTCTTT,TRBJ1-1,TRBD1,TRBV15,few
CASRETEKLFF,TGTGCCAGCAGAGAGACGGAAAAACTGTTTTTT,TRBJ1-4,-,TRBV7-9,-
CASSMGRANQPQHF,TGTGCCAGCAGTATGGGCAGGGCCAATCAGCCCCAGCATTTT,TRBJ1-5,-,TRBV6-5,few
CASSYGADNEQFF,TGTGCCAGCAGCTACGGCGCAGACAATGAGCAGTTCTTC,TRBJ2-1,-,TRBV13,-
CASSPGLSGANVLTF,TGTGCCAGCAGCCCAGGGTTATCTGGGGCCAACGTCCTGACTTTC,TRBJ2-6,-,TRBV5-5,-
CASSQDSGGGPREQFF,TGCGCCAGCAGCCAAGATTCCGGCGGGGGGCCCCGGGAGCAGTTCTTC,TRBJ2-1,TRBD2,TRBV4-1,-
CSEWGSGYNEQFF,TGCAGCGAGTGGGGCTCGGGCTACAATGAGCAGTTCTTC,TRBJ2-1,-,TRBV29-1,few
CASSPKTSGGDNEQFF,TGTGCCAGCAGCCCGAAGACTAGCGGGGGGGATAATGAGCAGTTCTTC,TRBJ2-1,TRBD2,TRBV9,-
CASSLGAYNEQFF,TGTGCCAGCAGCTTGGGGGCCTACAATGAGCAGTTCTTC,TRBJ2-1,-,TRBV5-5,many
CASSQDSQLNSNQPQHF,TGCGCCAGCAGCCAAGATTCTCAACTCAATAGCAATCAGCCCCAGCATTTT,TRBJ1-5,-,TRBV4-1,many
CSADAGSDTQYF,TGCAGTGCTGACGCGGGGTCGGATACGCAGTATTTT,TRBJ2-3,-,TRBV20-1,-
CALIPAGNTIYF,TGTGCCTTAATTCCCGCTGGAAACACCATATATTTT,TRBJ1-3,-,TRBV30,few
CASSTDRGGDSYNEQFF,TGTGCCAGCTCCACGGACAGGGGAGGGGACTCCTACAATGAGCAGTTCTTC,TRBJ2-1,TRBD1,TRBV18,-
CASAHVGTGGPNLWEQYF,TGTGCTAGTGCACACGTGGGGACAGGGGGTCCAAATCTATGGGAGCAGTACTTC,TRBJ2-7,TRBD1,TRBV12-5,-
CASSLAGNTGELFF,TGTGCCAGCAGTTTAGCAGGGAACACCGGGGAGCTGTTTTTT,TRBJ2-2,-,TRBV5-1,many
CASSSIPYNEQFF,TGTGCCAGCAGTTCGATTCCTTACAATGAGCAGTTCTTC,TRBJ2-1,-,TRBV12-3/TRBV12-4,few
CASSAHRQVALNSPLHF,TGTGCCAGCAGCGCCCACCGACAGGTTGCCCTTAATTCACCCCTCCACTTT,TRBJ1-6,-,TRBV7-9,-
CASSVATDNYGYTF,TGTGCCAGCAGCGTAGCTACGGATAACTATGGCTACACCTTC,TRBJ1-2,-,TRBV9,few
CASSVVPNYEQYF,TGTGCCAGCAGCGTAGTCCCTAACTACGAGCAGTACTTC,TRBJ2-7,-,TRBV9,-
CATSRDQGSETQYF,TGTGCCACCAGCAGAGATCAGGGGTCGGAGACCCAGTACTTC,TRBJ2-5,-,TRBV15,-
CASSFGDRKHEQYF,TGTGCCAGCAGTTTCGGGGACAGGAAGCACGAGCAGTACTTC,TRBJ2-7,TRBD1,TRBV12-3/TRBV12-4,-
CASSYPIGQPYQPQHF,TGTGCCAGCAGTTACCCAATAGGACAACCCTATCAGCCCCAGCATTTT,TRBJ1-5,-,TRBV6-2/TRBV6-3,-
CASSLNLGTSGGRTDTQYF,TGTGCCAGCAGCTTAAACCTCGGGACTAGCGGGGGACGGACAGATACGCAGTATTTT,TRBJ2-3,TRBD2,TRBV7-9,-
CASTGTGATEETQYF,TGTGCCAGCACAGGGACAGGGGCGACTGAGGAGACCCAGTACTTC,TRBJ2-5,TRBD1,TRBV2,many
CSVVTGTNTEAFF,TGCAGCGTTGTGACAGGGACGAACACTGAAGCTTTCTTT,TRBJ1-1,TRBD1,TRBV29-1,-
CASTFVFDRAEAFF,TGTGCCAGCACCTTCGTTTTCGACAGGGCTGAAGCTTTCTTT,TRBJ1-1,TRBD1,TRBV5-6,-